These 27 T cell receptor beta chains originate from one sample sequenced in a study of CD8+ T cells in alopecia areata. cDNA reverse transcribed from extracted RNA served as the sequencing template. The assay was immunoSEQ multiplex PCR, and TCRdb's table has in-frame clones only and misses some. In the table there are 220,000 or so clones, approximately 61% of which are singletons. The sequenced sample was CD4+ T cells sorted from blood, obtained at week 0. The receptors here all came from a human donor with alopecia areata.

The chain carries TRBV27 and TRBJ2-7; D unclear. Germline V gives CDR1 MNHEY, CDR2 SMNVEV (reference sequence). The germline V and J ends were trimmed by 4 bases and 2 bases, with 12 bases remaining between them. The CDR3 has 14 amino acids. In nucleotides, the CDR3 is TGTGCCAGCAGTTCTAGGGCAGATACCTACGAGCAGTACTTC. Amino acids: CASSSRADTYEQYF.

The chain joins TRBV2 to TRBJ2-5; D unclear. In germline, CDR1 is SNHLY, CDR2 FYNNEI. This CDR3 is built from 12 residues. V was clipped by 4 bases and J by 5 bases, with 8 bases between them. The CDR3 sequence: CASSVSRETQYF. DNA of the CDR3: TGTGCCAGCAGTGTATCAAGGGAGACCCAGTACTTC.

This clone was counted once. The chain employs TRBV30 and TRBJ1-4; the D gene is possibly TRBD1 (6 bases). Germline CDR1 and CDR2: GTSNPN and SVGIG (reference sequence). The CDR3 totals 13 residues. V lost 8 bases and J 6 bases, leaving 16 bases between the germline ends. The CDR3 spells CARGGPRDEKLFF. The DNA for the CDR3 is TGTGCCCGTGGGGGGCCCAGGGATGAAAAACTGTTTTTT.

J is TRBJ1-5 and V is TRBV29-1; TRBD1 matches at 9 bases. The germline gives CDR1 SQVTM, CDR2 ANQGSEA. With 6 bases clipped from V and 6 bases from J, the junction kept 6 bases outside the gene matches. The CDR3 runs to 13 residues. CDR3 DNA: TGCAGCGTCTCAGGGACAGGGACTCAGCCCCAGCATTTT. Translated, it gives CSVSGTGTQPQHF.

The chain joins TRBV5-1 to TRBJ2-7; D not certain. The germline V gene encodes CDR1 SGHRS and CDR2 YFSETQ. V dropped 0 bases and J dropped 6 bases, with 4 bases sitting between them. This CDR3 is 11 amino acids long. The CDR3 sequence: CASSLDLEQYF. Written as DNA, the CDR3 is TGCGCCAGCAGCTTGGATCTCGAGCAGTACTTC.

V is TRBV27 and J is TRBJ1-2; TRBD1 matches at 10 bases. This CDR3 comprises 14 residues. Losses at the gene ends were 3 bases for V and 5 bases for J; bases not matched to a gene: 3. Germline V lookup: CDR1 MNHEY, CDR2 SMNVEV (reference sequence). The CDR3 sequence: CASSFRTGGYGYTF. CDR3 nucleotides: TGTGCCAGCAGTTTCCGGACAGGGGGGTATGGCTACACCTTC.

This clone has more than one count but fewer than ten. The chain is built from TRBV7-6 and TRBJ1-3, with TRBD1 matching 10 bases. The CDR3 is made up of 15 amino acids. V shed 4 bases, J shed 2 bases, and the junction held 2 bases outside the gene matches. Germline values: CDR1 SGHVS, CDR2 FNYEAQ. The CDR3 protein is CASSSGTGAGNTIYF. The CDR3 DNA follows: TGTGCCAGCAGCTCCGGGACAGGGGCTGGAAACACCATATATTTT.

The rearrangement uses TRBV5-1 and TRBJ2-1, with TRBD2 matching over 8 bases. Germline CDR1 reads SGHRS; CDR2 reads YFSETQ. CDR3 length: 15 residues. The V and J ends lost 0 bases and 5 bases, in that order; junction bases with no gene match: 4. This CDR3 reads CASSLATSGNNEQFF. CDR3 in DNA: TGCGCCAGCAGCTTGGCAACTAGCGGAAACAATGAGCAGTTCTTC.

The rearrangement links TRBV2 to TRBJ2-7; no clear D gene. The CDR3 has 12 amino acids. Germline V gene lookup returns CDR1 SNHLY and CDR2 FYNNEI. Trimming pared 5 bases from V and 5 bases from J, leaving 10 bases between. The CDR3 sequence is CASSFDNHEQYF. In DNA, the CDR3 is TGTGCCAGCAGTTTCGATAACCACGAGCAGTACTTC.

This clone was picked up a small number of times. This chain links TRBV29-1 with TRBJ2-7; 10 nucleotides align to TRBD1. Per germline, CDR1 SQVTM and CDR2 ANQGSEA. The CDR3 has 16 residues. Unmatched junction bases numbered 9, after V lost 1 base and J lost 3 bases. CDR3 sequence (DNA): TGCAGCGTTGAAGGCGGGGGGACAGGGGTGGTCTACGAGCAGTACTTC. This encodes CSVEGGGTGVVYEQYF.

The sample holds many counts of this clone. The V and J genes are TRBV5-1 and TRBJ2-3; unclear D gene. Between the trimmed V and J ends, which lost 4 bases and 1 base, there was a span of 13 bases. The CDR3 sequence is 15 residues long. From germline, CDR1 is SGHRS and CDR2 YFSETQ. CDR3 in amino acids: CASSRESLGTDTQYF. The CDR3 nucleotides are TGCGCCAGCAGCCGTGAAAGTCTCGGCACAGATACGCAGTATTTT. The full variable domain, in which reference TRBV5-1 and TRBJ2-3 provide the parts outside the CDR3, is KAGVTQTPRYLIKTRGQQVTLSCSPISGHRSVSWYQQTPGQGLQFLFEYFSETQRNKGNFPGRFSGRQFSNSRSEMNVSTLELGDSALYLCASSRESLGTDTQYFGPGTRLTVL.

V and J are TRBV6-5 and TRBJ1-1, with D possibly being TRBD1 (6 bases). The CDR3 runs 13 residues. Trimming shortened V by 6 bases and J by 1 base, and 9 bases separated the two germline ends. Germline CDR1 and CDR2: MNHEY and SVGAGI. CDR3 coding DNA: TGTGCCAGCAGGGTGACAGGGAACACTGAAGCTTTCTTT. Amino acids: CASRVTGNTEAFF.

The rearrangement links TRBV4-1 to TRBJ1-2; tentative D call: TRBD1 (5 bases). V was pared by 6 bases and J by 0 bases, with 8 bases between. Per the germline V gene, CDR1 is MGHRA and CDR2 is YSYEKL. The CDR3 is 13 residues long. The CDR3 DNA reads TGCGCCAGCAGGGGGGATGCTAACTATGGCTACACCTTC. It yields the protein CASRGDANYGYTF.

The V call is TRBV6-1, the J call TRBJ2-1, with D perhaps being TRBD1 or TRBD2 (5 bases each). CDR3 length: 15 amino acids. V was cut by 11 bases and J by 1 base, with 18 bases left in between. Germline lookup yields CDR1 MNHNS and CDR2 SASEGT. Written as DNA, the CDR3 is TGTGCCGGATCCGTTCGGGGCTCTTCCTACAATGAGCAGTTCTTC. It encodes CAGSVRGSSYNEQFF.

The chain is built from TRBV2 and TRBJ2-7; no clear D gene. The CDR3 has 15 amino acids. V was cut by 4 bases and J by 0 bases, with 13 bases left in between. Germline V lookup: CDR1 SNHLY, CDR2 FYNNEI. The CDR3 region has the DNA TGTGCCAGCAGTGTAACCAGCGCTCTCTCCTACGAGCAGTACTTC. This codes for CASSVTSALSYEQYF.

The CDR3 DNA reads as TGCAGCGTTCGGGACCAGAACACCGGGGAGCTGTTTTTT. It encodes CSVRDQNTGELFF. J is TRBJ2-2 and V is TRBV29-1; TRBD1 or TRBD2 may be the D gene (5 bases each). Germline-derived CDR1 and CDR2 are SQVTM and ANQGSEA. The V end lost 5 bases, the J end lost 1 base, and 8 bases lay between the germline ends. CDR3 length: 13 amino acids.

V and J are TRBV7-9 and TRBJ1-4; possible D gene TRBD1, 5 bases. The V and J ends lost 1 base and 10 bases respectively, with 16 bases between them. CDR3 length: 15 amino acids. Germline lookup yields CDR1 SEHNR and CDR2 FQNEAQ (reference sequence). DNA for the CDR3: TGTGCCAGCAGCTTAGTAGTGGGAGGGACTGGAAAACTGTTTTTT. This encodes CASSLVVGGTGKLFF. The full variable domain, completed using reference TRBV7-9 and TRBJ1-4, is DTGVSQNPRHKITKRGQNVTFRCDPISEHNRLYWYRQTLGQGPEFLTYFQNEAQLEKSRLLSDRFSAERPKGSFSTLEIQRTEQGDSAMYLCASSLVVGGTGKLFFGSGTQLSVL.

This sequence joins TRBV2 and TRBJ2-1; weak D call: TRBD2 (6 bases). Trimming removed 10 bases at V and 9 bases at J, with 19 bases between. This CDR3 is 13 amino acids long. The germline V gene encodes CDR1 SNHLY and CDR2 FYNNEI. The CDR3 sequence is CATTPDLASEQFF. CDR3 DNA sequence: TGTGCCACTACGCCAGACCTAGCGTCTGAGCAGTTCTTC.

The rearrangement links TRBV14 to TRBJ1-1; D possibly corresponds to TRBD1 (5 bases). Germline CDR1 is SGHDN and CDR2 is FVKESK. The length of the CDR3 is 15 residues. The V and J ends lost 0 bases and 0 bases respectively, with 8 bases between them. The CDR3 nucleotides are TGTGCCAGCAGCCAAGAGGTCAGGGTGAACACTGAAGCTTTCTTT. Residues: CASSQEVRVNTEAFF.

V is TRBV7-2 and J is TRBJ2-4, with a possible D match to TRBD1 (5 bases). The V end was cut by 2 bases, the J end by 6 bases, with 14 bases between. From germline, CDR1 is SGHTA and CDR2 FQGNSA. The CDR3 length is 15 residues. This CDR3 is CASSLYNRQGNIQYF. The CDR3 DNA reads as TGTGCCAGCAGCTTATATAATCGGCAGGGAAACATTCAGTACTTC.

This clone was seen more than once but under ten times. The chain uses TRBV11-1 and TRBJ2-1; D remains unclear. Germline V gene sequence: CDR1 SGHAT, CDR2 FQDESV (reference sequence). Trimming removed 0 bases from V and 0 bases from J, with 3 bases in between. This CDR3 has 14 residues. As DNA, the CDR3 is TGTGCCAGCAGCTTAGCGAGCTCCTACAATGAGCAGTTCTTC. It codes for CASSLASSYNEQFF.

This clone turned up a few times. V is TRBV6-5 and J is TRBJ2-7; D not certain. The CDR3 totals 13 residues. V gave up 2 bases and J gave up 5 bases, with 10 bases separating them. CDR1 and CDR2 from the germline V gene are MNHEY and SVGAGI. The CDR3 bases are TGTGCCAGCAGTTACGGACGTGGGGACGAGCAGTACTTC. It yields the protein CASSYGRGDEQYF.

The V call is TRBV7-9, the J call TRBJ1-2, with TRBD1 identical over 11 bases. The CDR3 extends over 14 amino acids. Germline V CDR1 and CDR2: SEHNR, FQNEAQ (reference sequence). Losses at the gene ends were 5 bases for V and 7 bases for J; bases not matched to a gene: 6. CDR3 in amino acids: CASSQGQGAFGYTF. The CDR3 nucleotides read TGTGCCAGCAGCCAAGGACAGGGGGCGTTTGGCTACACCTTC.

A note on this clone: Other DNA sequences of this sample code for an identical CDR3. V is TRBV11-2 and J is TRBJ2-7; D is unresolved. CDR1 is SGHAT and CDR2 is FQNNGV in the germline V gene. The CDR3 runs to 14 residues. The V gene lost 1 base and the J gene lost 0 bases, with 7 bases spanning the gap. The CDR3 sequence: CASSLARSSYEQYF. CDR3 nucleotide sequence: TGTGCCAGCAGCTTAGCCAGGAGCTCCTACGAGCAGTACTTC.

This chain joins TRBV6-1 and TRBJ1-2; TRBD1 aligns across 11 bases. Germline lookup yields CDR1 MNHNS and CDR2 SASEGT. Germline trimming cut 8 bases from V and 7 bases from J; bases unmatched to any gene: 3. The CDR3 sequence is 12 residues long. The CDR3 region has the DNA TGTGCCAGCGGGGGACAGGGGGGTGGCTACACCTTC. This sequence encodes CASGGQGGGYTF.

This clone has more than one count but fewer than ten. The chain couples TRBV4-1 to TRBJ1-1; the D gene is possibly TRBD1 (6 bases). Germline V gene lookup returns CDR1 MGHRA and CDR2 YSYEKL. The CDR3 sequence is 16 residues long. V dropped 3 bases and J dropped 1 base, with 15 bases sitting between them. In DNA form, the CDR3 reads TGCGCCAGCAGCCATCAGATGGACAGCACGAACACTGAAGCTTTCTTT. Its translation is CASSHQMDSTNTEAFF.

CDR3 loop: CASSLGTGHNEQFF. The CDR3 DNA reads as TGTGCCAGCAGCTTAGGGACAGGGCACAATGAGCAGTTCTTC. This sequence joins TRBV7-6 and TRBJ2-1; TRBD1 matches 8 bases. The V segment lost 1 base and the J segment 5 bases; nucleotides outside the gene matches: 1. The CDR3 consists of 14 residues. Per the germline V gene, CDR1 is SGHVS and CDR2 is FNYEAQ.